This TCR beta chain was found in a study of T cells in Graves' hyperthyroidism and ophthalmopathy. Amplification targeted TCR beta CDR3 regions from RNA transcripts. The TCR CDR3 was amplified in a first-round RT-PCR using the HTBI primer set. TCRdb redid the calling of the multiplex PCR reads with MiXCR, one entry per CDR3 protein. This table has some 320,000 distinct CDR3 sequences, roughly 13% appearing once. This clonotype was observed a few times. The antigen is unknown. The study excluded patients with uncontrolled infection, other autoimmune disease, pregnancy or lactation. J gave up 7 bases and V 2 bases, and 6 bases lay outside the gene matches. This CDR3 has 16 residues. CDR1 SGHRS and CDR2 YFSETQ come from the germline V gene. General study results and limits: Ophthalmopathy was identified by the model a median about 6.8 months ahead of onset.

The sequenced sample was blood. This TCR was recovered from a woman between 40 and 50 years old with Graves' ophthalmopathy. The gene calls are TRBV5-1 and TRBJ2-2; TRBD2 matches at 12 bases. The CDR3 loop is CASSFGLAGTLGELFF. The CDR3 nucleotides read TGCGCCAGCAGCTTCGGACTAGCGGGGACGCTCGGGGAGCTGTTTTTT.